Included here is one T cell receptor beta chain sequence, with context. Its specific antigen is unknown. Base qualities are not provided; no much larger clone lies one nucleotide away. Via the germline V gene, CDR1 is SGHTA and CDR2 FQGTGA. V drops 5 bases and J drops 8 bases, leaving 21 bases in between. The CDR3 goes from the cysteine to the phenylalanine over 15 residues. The only DNA kept is the CDR3, 45 bases in frame from the first base. The data were taken from a study of blood T cells in healthy people across ages (dated by TCRdb to the mid-2010s). The study in broad terms: In model experiments, template switching captured roughly one uniquely barcoded TCR beta cDNA molecule for every two T cells. The study measured age-related changes in TCR beta repertoire diversity using deep sequencing normalized with unique cDNA molecular identifiers. The donors were divided into four age groups: young (average 16 years), middle-aged (approximately 41), aged (about 60) and long-lived (about 84). To avoid experimental bias, donors of different ages were distributed randomly across sequencing lanes. Two additional independent replicas of 1 million unique cDNA reads from the same blood draw were analyzed for two donors (one aged 18 to 29 and one aged 80 or older). Beyond this particular receptor, the publication reports: Estimates of total diversity from one million sequenced T cells were regarded as lower bounds and underestimates. Because the CMV infection status of the donors was unknown, age-related changes in expanded clonotypes may potentially have been confounded. The long-lived group showed more naive CD4+ T cells, fewer expanded clones and increased TCR diversity than the aged group, suggesting age selection. As age increased, observed TCR beta diversity per million T cells dropped in a roughly linear way, and a significant reduction was already evident by age approximately 40. There was a strong correlation between observed TCR beta diversity and the percentage of naive T cells measured by flow cytometry. Since profiling was done on bulk unsorted PBMCs, naive and antigen-experienced compartments could not be conclusively compared.

Receptors were amplified or captured by 5' RACE. The second PCR ran for about 6 to 11 cycles and used a J-beta primer mix along with a sample-barcoded 5' primer. A unique molecular identifier was introduced onto each TCR beta cDNA molecule by a template-switch 5' adaptor carrying 12 random nucleotides. At least 2.5 million CDR3-containing paired-end reads were obtained from each sample. The Mint cDNA synthesis kit, primed by a TRBC-specific oligonucleotide, was used to synthesize first-strand cDNA from all RNA. Following uracil-DNA glycosylase treatment, all cDNA underwent a first 18-cycle PCR with the universal primers M1SS and BC2_uni_R. The source study handled its data this way. Normalization of each sample was performed by random selection of 1 million high-quality reads, each carrying a distinct molecular identifier. Reads sharing molecular identifiers were discarded rather than binned into consensus sequences. MiTCR, run with a Q25 quality threshold and the strictest error-elimination algorithm, handled CDR3 identification, clonotype clustering and error correction. Lower-bound total TCR beta diversity was estimated with a nonparametric unseen species model using Euler transformation. The raw public data were reprocessed by TCRdb itself: fastp quality trimming at Q25, MiXCR clonotype calling, in-frame beta chains only. Each record represents a unique CDR3 protein, reported with the most common genes and DNA among its rows. The V and J calls and clone size come from TCRdb's table, not from the authors' own analysis. The sample profile shows over 1,500,000 distinct CDR3 sequences; 39% of them were found once. The ten top clones hold 23% of the sample.

The approximately 41 donors, aged about 6 to 95 years, were systemically healthy Caucasian individuals from Russia. Each donor gave around 9.9 milliliters of peripheral blood, collected into EDTA-treated Vacutainer tubes. Ficoll-Paque density-gradient centrifugation was used to isolate PBMCs, with at least 7 million obtained per sample. Trizol reagent was used to extract total RNA from PBMCs, with at least 6 micrograms per sample. For every donor, an aliquot of PBMCs went through flow cytometry to measure the percentages of naive CD45RAhigh/CD27high T cells. This sequence originates from a human donor in good health. The chain employs TRBV7-3 and TRBJ1-2; TRBD1 is a possible D gene, resting on 6 matching bases. Input material: blood. The nucleotides are TGTGCCAGCAGCCAAGGGGTAGGGGGAGTGGGAGGCTACACCTTC. Its amino acids are CASSQGVGGVGGYTF.